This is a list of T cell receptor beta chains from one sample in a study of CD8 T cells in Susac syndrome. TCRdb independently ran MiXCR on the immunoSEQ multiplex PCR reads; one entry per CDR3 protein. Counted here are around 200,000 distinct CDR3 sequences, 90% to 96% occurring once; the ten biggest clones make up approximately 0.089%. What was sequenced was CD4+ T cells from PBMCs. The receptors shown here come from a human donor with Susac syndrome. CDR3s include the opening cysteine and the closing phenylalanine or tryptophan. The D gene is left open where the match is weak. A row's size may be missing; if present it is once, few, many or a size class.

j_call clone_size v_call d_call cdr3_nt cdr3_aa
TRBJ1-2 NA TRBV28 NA TGTGCCAGCAGTCAACTCTATGGCTACACCTTC CASSQLYGYTF
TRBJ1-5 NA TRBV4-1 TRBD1 TGCGCCAGCAGTCGTCTACAGGGGGGGAATCAGCCCCAGCATTTT CASSRLQGGNQPQHF
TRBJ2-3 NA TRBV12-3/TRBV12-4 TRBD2 TGTGCCAGCAGTCCGGGACTAGCAGTCATAGATACGCAGTATTTT CASSPGLAVIDTQYF
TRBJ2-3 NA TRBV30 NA TGTGCCTGGGGGGTCTGGGGGCAAGATACGCAGTATTTT CAWGVWGQDTQYF
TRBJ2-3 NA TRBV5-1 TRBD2 TGCGCCAGCAGCTTGGCTGTAGCGGGAGCCTACACAGATACGCAGTATTTT CASSLAVAGAYTDTQYF
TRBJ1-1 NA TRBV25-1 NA TGTGCCAGCAGTGCTACAGATAACACTGAAGCTTTCTTT CASSATDNTEAFF
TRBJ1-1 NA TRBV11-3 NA TGTGCCAGCAGCTCGGACCGAATGAACACTGAAGCTTTCTTT CASSSDRMNTEAFF
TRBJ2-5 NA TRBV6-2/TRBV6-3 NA TGTGCCAGCAGTCCGAGACTTGTGGGGACCCAGTACTTC CASSPRLVGTQYF
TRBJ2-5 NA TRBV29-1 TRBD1 TGCAGCGTCATAGGGACAGGCGGAGAGACCCAGTACTTC CSVIGTGGETQYF
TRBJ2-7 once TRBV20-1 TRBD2 TGCAGTGCTAGAACGGTGCGGGGGTACTACGAGCAGTACTTC CSARTVRGYYEQYF
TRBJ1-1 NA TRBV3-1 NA TGTGCCAGCAGCCAAATGAACACTAAAGCTTTCTTT CASSQMNTKAFF
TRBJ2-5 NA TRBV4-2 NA TGTGCCAGCAGCCAAGTTAGGGAAAGGGAGACCCAGTACTTC CASSQVRERETQYF
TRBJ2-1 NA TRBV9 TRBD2 TGTGCCAGCAGCGTATCTGGCGGGGGGTCCTACAATGAGCAGTTCTTC CASSVSGGGSYNEQFF
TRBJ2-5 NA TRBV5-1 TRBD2 TGCGCCAGCAGCGGAGGCGGGGGGGTTCAAGAGACCCAGTACTTC CASSGGGGVQETQYF
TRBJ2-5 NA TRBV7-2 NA TGTGCCAGCAGCCTCAGGAGGGGGGAGACCCAGTACTTC CASSLRRGETQYF
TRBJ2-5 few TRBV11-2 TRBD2 TGTGCCAGCAGCTTAGATCGGGGGGGAGAGACCCAGTACTTC CASSLDRGGETQYF